This T cell receptor (beta chain) was captured in a study of blood T cell repertoires in COVID-19. The CDR3 totals 15 residues. Trimming cost V 9 bases and J 8 bases, with 23 bases left between them. The germline gives CDR1 LNHDA, CDR2 SQIVND (reference sequence). The protocol was immunoSEQ multiplex PCR, while the TCRdb copy is restricted to in-frame clones and leaves out a portion. The top ten clones hold less than 2.5% of a sample with some 42,000 clones, 88% of them seen once. Input material: peripheral blood. This TCR derives from a human donor in a cohort sampled during active COVID-19. The V gene is TRBV19, the J gene TRBJ2-1, with D perhaps matching TRBD1 (6 bases). As DNA, the CDR3 is TGTGCCAGCACCCCTGGGGGCCAGGGGACCGATGAGCAGTTCTTC. Its translation is CASTPGGQGTDEQFF.